The 5 T cell receptor beta chains presented below share a single source sample, sequenced in a study of T cell changes during pregnancy in multiple sclerosis. TCRdb keeps only in-frame clones here, not all; method: immunoSEQ multiplex PCR. The table has about 36,000 clones, about 89% seen once. Sample: CD8+ T cells from peripheral blood mononuclear cells, taken in the third trimester of pregnancy. Receptor source: a female donor with multiple sclerosis, enrolled in a pregnancy study.

V is TRBV29-1 and J is TRBJ2-1; 10 nucleotides line up with TRBD2. CDR3 size: 15 residues. Germline-derived CDR1 and CDR2 are SQVTM and ANQGSEA. With 7 bases clipped from V and 9 bases from J, the junction kept 15 bases outside the gene matches. CDR3 in amino acids: CSGGGGAGGRGEQFF. Written as DNA, the CDR3 is TGCAGCGGTGGGGGGGGAGCGGGAGGGCGCGGTGAGCAGTTCTTC.

This clone has only a few counts. The V and J genes are TRBV2 and TRBJ1-1, with 8 bases matching TRBD1. V lost 8 bases to trimming and J lost 1 base; unmatched junction nucleotides: 3. The CDR3 is 13 amino acids. Per germline, CDR1 SNHLY and CDR2 FYNNEI. This CDR3 is CASLGQENTEAFF. The CDR3 coding sequence is TGTGCCAGCTTGGGACAGGAGAACACTGAAGCTTTCTTT.

This sequence joins TRBV5-4 and TRBJ1-5; no clear D. With 4 bases removed from V and 3 bases from J, the gap between germline ends came to 8 bases. Germline V gene lookup returns CDR1 SGHNT and CDR2 YYREEE (reference sequence). This CDR3 has 13 amino acids. For the CDR3, the DNA is TGTGCCAGCAGCCCACTTCCCAATCAGCCCCAGCATTTT. Translated: CASSPLPNQPQHF.

The chain employs TRBV7-9 and TRBJ2-2; 8 nucleotides align to TRBD1. J lost 3 bases, V lost 2 bases, and 8 bases had no gene match. Per germline, CDR1 SEHNR and CDR2 FQNEAQ (reference sequence). There are 17 residues in the CDR3. The CDR3 here is CASSLFSLRGHTGELFF. Written as DNA, the CDR3 is TGTGCCAGCAGCTTATTCAGCCTCAGGGGGCACACCGGGGAGCTGTTTTTT.

The V gene is TRBV5-4, the J gene TRBJ2-2; D might be TRBD1 (5 bases). CDR3 length: 15 amino acids. V was cut by 0 bases and J by 4 bases, with 10 bases left in between. From germline, CDR1 is SGHNT and CDR2 YYREEE (reference sequence). The CDR3 protein is CASSLATGFTGELFF. The CDR3 DNA reads as TGTGCCAGCAGCTTGGCCACAGGATTCACCGGGGAGCTGTTTTTT.